The rows below give T cell receptor beta chains drawn from one sample of a study of T-cell memory formation after mild COVID-19. MiXCR, applied by TCRdb to the 5' RACE reads, yields one record per CDR3 protein. The sample holds fewer than 700,000 distinct CDR3 sequences, approximately 21% seen once. The sequencing input was PBMCs or a T cell subset sorted from them (not recorded which). These receptors came from an adult woman who had mild COVID-19 (a few samples of this study predate the infection). Cell type and time point are not known. The CDR3 runs from the conserved cysteine through the conserved F or W. The order of the fields is clone size, V gene, D gene, J gene, CDR3 protein, CDR3 DNA. The D gene is left open where the match is weak. Clone sizes are given selectively: once, few, many, or a class where the clone is expanded.

few	TRBV24-1	TRBD1	TRBJ1-2	CATSEQGYGYTF	TGTGCCACCAGTGAACAGGGGTATGGCTACACCTTC
few	TRBV4-1	NA	TRBJ1-2	CASSQEGVDGYTF	TGCGCCAGCAGCCAAGAGGGTGTGGATGGCTACACCTTC
few	TRBV3-1	NA	TRBJ1-3	CASSLLPQRSGNTIYF	TGTGCCAGCAGCCTCCTCCCTCAGCGCTCTGGAAACACCATATATTTT
once	TRBV7-9	NA	TRBJ1-2	CASRPAAGAQGYTF	TGTGCCAGCAGACCTGCGGCGGGGGCGCAGGGCTACACCTTC
NA	TRBV7-9	NA	TRBJ2-2	CASSPSKARDFYNTGELFF	TGTGCCAGCAGCCCTAGCAAGGCCCGGGACTTCTATAACACCGGGGAGCTGTTTTTT
few	TRBV5-8	NA	TRBJ1-5	CASRGRWIGNQPQHF	TGTGCCAGCAGAGGACGGTGGATTGGCAATCAGCCCCAGCATTTT
NA	TRBV6-2/TRBV6-3	NA	TRBJ2-5	CASRRQAGETQYF	TGTGCCAGCAGGAGACAAGCTGGGGAGACCCAGTACTTC
NA	TRBV24-1	TRBD1	TRBJ2-5	CATSPTGGGLETQYF	TGTGCCACCAGCCCGACAGGGGGCGGTTTGGAGACCCAGTACTTC
NA	TRBV7-2	NA	TRBJ2-1	CDSSLRQGGEQFF	TGTGACAGCAGCTTGAGACAGGGAGGTGAGCAGTTCTTC
NA	TRBV7-6	TRBD1	TRBJ2-5	CASSLQQGARETQYF	TGTGCCAGCAGCTTACAACAGGGGGCAAGGGAGACCCAGTACTTC
few	TRBV12-3/TRBV12-4	TRBD1	TRBJ2-7	CASRRTGSNEQYF	TGTGCCAGCCGAAGGACAGGGAGTAACGAGCAGTACTTC
NA	TRBV20-1	NA	TRBJ2-3	CSVLGLADTQYF	TGCAGTGTCCTGGGCCTTGCAGATACGCAGTATTTT
NA	TRBV25-1	TRBD2	TRBJ2-1	CASSEREGAGRDEQFF	TGTGCCAGCAGTGAAAGAGAAGGGGCAGGGAGGGATGAGCAGTTCTTC
few	TRBV3-1	NA	TRBJ1-1	CASSQDRTNTEAFF	TGTGCCAGCAGCCAAGATAGGACCAACACTGAAGCTTTCTTT
NA	TRBV7-2	TRBD2	TRBJ2-3	CASSLVSTSGSPTDTQYF	TGTGCCAGCAGCTTAGTCTCGACTAGCGGGAGCCCCACAGATACGCAGTATTTT
few	TRBV6-5	NA	TRBJ1-1	CASSSFQDGNTEAFF	TGTGCCAGCAGTTCCTTCCAGGACGGGAACACTGAAGCTTTCTTT
NA	TRBV6-2/TRBV6-3	NA	TRBJ1-2	CASSYSGNRDPHGYTF	TGTGCCAGCAGTTACTCTGGGAACCGGGACCCCCATGGCTACACCTTC
NA	TRBV7-8	TRBD1	TRBJ2-1	CASSLGVPPGQGKMGNEQFF	TGTGCCAGCAGCTTAGGGGTCCCCCCGGGACAGGGGAAAATGGGCAATGAGCAGTTCTTC
few	TRBV10-3	NA	TRBJ2-7	CAISTGPQGSYEQYF	TGTGCCATCAGTACAGGGCCCCAGGGGTCCTACGAGCAGTACTTC
few	TRBV27	TRBD1	TRBJ1-1	CASSLDRGLGAFF	TGTGCCAGCAGTTTAGACAGGGGGCTGGGGGCTTTCTTT
NA	TRBV5-6	NA	TRBJ2-7	CASRPGGLGPYEQYF	TGTGCCAGCAGACCTGGTGGGCTAGGGCCCTACGAGCAGTACTTC
NA	TRBV6-6	TRBD1	TRBJ2-1	CASSRQGSPYNEQFF	TGTGCCAGCAGCCGACAGGGGAGTCCCTACAATGAGCAGTTCTTC
few	TRBV2	NA	TRBJ2-7	CASKRAGTYEQYF	TGTGCCAGCAAACGTGCAGGGACCTACGAGCAGTACTTC
once	TRBV14	NA	TRBJ1-6	CASSHGYSPLHF	TGTGCCAGCAGCCATGGGTATTCACCCCTCCACTTT
NA	TRBV19	TRBD1	TRBJ1-2	CASSIGQGTYGYTF	TGTGCCAGTAGTATCGGACAGGGGACCTATGGCTACACCTTC
NA	TRBV7-9	NA	TRBJ2-7	CASSQGVGLTYEQYF	TGTGCCAGCAGCCAGGGAGTGGGGCTCACCTACGAGCAGTACTTC
NA	TRBV7-9	TRBD1	TRBJ1-2	CASSPRTGIYGYTF	TGTGCCAGCAGCCCTAGGACAGGGATCTATGGCTACACCTTC
NA	TRBV29-1	NA	TRBJ1-1	CSVERGKNTEAFF	TGCAGCGTCGAAAGGGGGAAGAACACTGAAGCTTTCTTT
NA	TRBV13	NA	TRBJ2-2	CASSQDWPTRGELFF	TGTGCCAGCAGCCAGGACTGGCCAACACGAGGGGAGCTGTTTTTT
NA	TRBV28	TRBD1	TRBJ2-4	CASRLTGTKNIQYF	TGTGCCAGCAGACTGACAGGGACCAAAAACATTCAGTACTTC
NA	TRBV7-9	NA	TRBJ1-1	CASSSGAFF	TGTGCCAGCAGCTCCGGGGCTTTCTTT
few	TRBV7-6	NA	TRBJ2-2	CASSLDWRELFF	TGTGCCAGCAGCTTAGACTGGAGGGAGCTGTTTTTT
NA	TRBV20-1	NA	TRBJ2-3	CSATATDTQYF	TGCAGTGCTACTGCCACAGATACGCAGTATTTT
NA	TRBV5-1	TRBD2	TRBJ2-3	CASSYRAGADTQYF	TGCGCCAGCAGCTACAGAGCGGGAGCAGATACGCAGTATTTT
NA	TRBV6-5	TRBD1	TRBJ1-1	CASSYEGQTEAFF	TGTGCCAGCAGTTACGAGGGACAGACTGAAGCTTTCTTT
NA	TRBV28	TRBD2	TRBJ2-7	CASSSPRRGGGVYEQYF	TGTGCCAGCAGCTCCCCCCGGAGGGGCGGGGGGGTCTACGAGCAGTACTTC
few	TRBV15	NA	TRBJ2-7	CATSRGGPYEQYF	TGTGCCACCAGCAGAGGGGGTCCCTACGAGCAGTACTTC
NA	TRBV7-9	NA	TRBJ1-2	CASSLRATTGTQDGYTF	TGTGCCAGCAGCTTACGTGCAACTACGGGGACACAGGATGGCTACACCTTC
NA	TRBV29-1	NA	TRBJ1-1	CSVETGMNTEAFF	TGCAGCGTTGAAACGGGAATGAACACTGAAGCTTTCTTT
few	TRBV7-9	TRBD2	TRBJ2-3	CASSPRTSGITDTQYF	TGTGCCAGCAGCCCACGGACTAGCGGGATAACAGATACGCAGTATTTT
NA	TRBV2	TRBD1	TRBJ1-1	CASTLTGMNTEAFF	TGTGCCAGCACCCTGACAGGGATGAACACTGAAGCTTTCTTT
many	TRBV12-3/TRBV12-4	TRBD2	TRBJ2-1	CASSLGDREGGEQFF	TGTGCCAGCAGTTTAGGAGATCGGGAGGGCGGTGAGCAGTTCTTC
NA	TRBV6-5	TRBD2	TRBJ2-1	CASSGLAGRYEQFF	TGTGCCAGCAGTGGACTAGCGGGAAGGTATGAGCAGTTCTTC
few	TRBV11-2	NA	TRBJ1-2	CASSLGGTVNYGYTF	TGTGCCAGCAGCTTAGGCGGGACGGTCAACTATGGCTACACCTTC
NA	TRBV15	NA	TRBJ2-7	CATSRSRTVYEQYF	TGTGCCACCAGCAGAAGCCGGACAGTCTACGAGCAGTACTTC
few	TRBV2	TRBD1	TRBJ1-1	CASRGDSSLWAEAFF	TGTGCCAGCAGAGGGGACAGCTCATTGTGGGCTGAAGCTTTCTTT